These T cell receptor beta chains were read from a single sample in a study of T cells after posttransplantation cyclophosphamide. Clones were read by immunoSEQ multiplex PCR, and TCRdb kept only the in-frame ones, dropping some. The table records several thousand clones, 95% of them present only once. The source material was naive CD8+ T cells sorted from PBMCs. These receptors all come from a woman between 50 and 59 years old in good health and a related stem cell transplant donor. Both conserved end residues are part of each CDR3. A D gene is named only where the DNA matches it firmly. Not all rows give a size; the values are once, few, many and, for expanded clones, a class.

>NA|TRBV29-1|NA|TRBJ2-1
TGCAGCGTTGAGGTGCGGGAAAGTTACAATGAGCAGTTCTTC
CSVEVRESYNEQFF
>TRBD2|TRBV4-1|NA|TRBJ2-1
TGCGCCAGCAGCCAAGTGTCTAGCGGGAGTTTGTCGTTCTTC
CASSQVSSGSLSFF
>TRBD2|TRBV28|NA|TRBJ2-5
TGTGCCAGCAGCTCCCCAATAGAGCGGGAGGGCCAAGAGACCCAGTACTTC
CASSSPIEREGQETQYF
>TRBD2|TRBV9|NA|TRBJ2-1
TGTGCCAGCAGCGTAGGGGGAGCGGGATCCGATGAGCAGTTCTTC
CASSVGGAGSDEQFF
>TRBD2|TRBV6-1|NA|TRBJ2-5
TGTGCCAGCAGTGAATGGGTATATAGGGGACTACAAGAGACCCAGTACTTC
CASSEWVYRGLQETQYF
>NA|TRBV5-1|NA|TRBJ2-7
TGCGCCAGCAGCTTGACTGGGGGCAACGAGCAGTACTTC
CASSLTGGNEQYF
>NA|TRBV28|NA|TRBJ1-5
TGTGCCAGCAGTTTACGGCAGGGGTATCAGCCCCAGCATTTT
CASSLRQGYQPQHF
>TRBD2|TRBV5-1|NA|TRBJ2-5
TGCGCCAGCAGCGAGCGGGGGGGGGAGACCCAGTACTTC
CASSERGGETQYF
>TRBD1|TRBV28|NA|TRBJ1-1
TGTGCCAGCAGGGAGGACAGGGGGCTTGGAGCTTTCTTT
CASREDRGLGAFF
>NA|TRBV19|NA|TRBJ2-3
TGTGCCAGTTCTCAGGCCAGCACAGATACGCAGTATTTT
CASSQASTDTQYF
>TRBD1|TRBV7-6|NA|TRBJ2-1
TGTGCCAGCAGCTTAGCGGCAGGGGGTGGTGAGCAGTTCTTC
CASSLAAGGGEQFF
>NA|TRBV10-1|NA|TRBJ1-1
TGCGCCAGCAGTGCCCATCGTGGGGGCGTCGGGCTAATGAACACTGAAGCTTTCTTT
CASSAHRGGVGLMNTEAFF
>TRBD2|TRBV27|NA|TRBJ2-1
TGTGCCAGCAGTTTCGCTAGCGGGGGAACCTACAATGAGCAGTTCTTC
CASSFASGGTYNEQFF
>NA|TRBV11-2|NA|TRBJ2-7
TGTGCCAGCAGCTTGGGGGCAGGGTCCTACGAGCAGTACTTC
CASSLGAGSYEQYF
>NA|TRBV28|NA|TRBJ1-2
TGTGCCAGCAACGCTGACAGGTCCGTTTATGGCTACACCTTC
CASNADRSVYGYTF
>TRBD2|TRBV4-2|NA|TRBJ2-1
TGTGCCAGCAGCAAATTCTTGACTAGCGGACAAAACAATGAGCAGTTCTTC
CASSKFLTSGQNNEQFF
>NA|TRBV15|NA|TRBJ1-5
TGTGCCACCGGGGGGGGTTGGTTGTCGAGCAATCAGCCCCAGCATTTT
CATGGGWLSSNQPQHF
>TRBD2|TRBV11-2|NA|TRBJ2-3
TGTGCCAGCAGCTTAACCGACCGAGCGGGAGGTATAACAGATACGCAGTATTTT
CASSLTDRAGGITDTQYF
>NA|TRBV5-4|once|TRBJ2-7
TGTGCCAGCAGTAAGACAGGTCTCAGCGGCGAGCAGTACTTC
CASSKTGLSGEQYF
>NA|TRBV29-1|NA|TRBJ2-7
TGCAGCGTTGAGCAGGATGACTACGAGCAGTACTTC
CSVEQDDYEQYF
>NA|TRBV6-1|NA|TRBJ2-7
TGTGCCAGCAGGACGCCGGAGGCCGGCTACGAGCAGTACTTC
CASRTPEAGYEQYF
>NA|TRBV5-4|NA|TRBJ2-7
TGTGCCAGCAGGAGCTGGACTGCAGTTCACTCCTACGAGCAGTACTTC
CASRSWTAVHSYEQYF
>NA|TRBV6-6|NA|TRBJ2-3
TGTGCCAGCACCGCCGAGAGGAGACCTCTGACAGATACGCAGTATTTT
CASTAERRPLTDTQYF
>TRBD1|TRBV6-1|once|TRBJ1-4
TGTGCCAGCAGTGACCGACAGGGGGACGAAAAACTGTTTTTT
CASSDRQGDEKLFF
>NA|TRBV30|few|TRBJ2-1
TGTGCCTGGACCTTTGGAGTCGGCGCCAATGAGCAGTTCTTC
CAWTFGVGANEQFF
>TRBD1|TRBV11-2|NA|TRBJ2-1
TGTGCCAGCAGCTTGGGGAGCCCAGGGGGTGAGCAGTTCTTC
CASSLGSPGGEQFF
>NA|TRBV6-5|NA|TRBJ1-2
TGTGCCAGCAAGTTCGGGGAGGACTATGGCTACACCTTC
CASKFGEDYGYTF
>TRBD2|TRBV7-9|NA|TRBJ2-1
TGTGCCAGCAGTCCGACTAGCGGGGCCTACAATGAGCAGTTCTTC
CASSPTSGAYNEQFF
>NA|TRBV28|NA|TRBJ1-1
TGTGCCAGCAGTTCAGGGTTTCTGGGCACTGAAGCTTTCTTT
CASSSGFLGTEAFF